A selection of T cell receptor beta chains follows, all from one sample in a study of PD-1 blockade in mismatch repair-deficient tumors. Libraries were prepared by immunoSEQ multiplex PCR; TCRdb keeps only in-frame clonotypes and omits some of them. The sample lists approximately 40,000 clones, more than 75% occurring once. Sequencing used peripheral blood, obtained 4 weeks after starting pembrolizumab. Receptors were obtained from an adult with mismatch repair-deficient cancer. Each CDR3 is given with its conserved first and last residue. D genes are given only for firm matches. Size is omitted from some rows. Given values are once, few, many or a class for expanded clones.

cdr3_length: 16; j_call: TRBJ1-1; d_call: .; clone_size: .; v_call: TRBV4-3; cdr3_aa: CASSQDPGWVNTEAFF; cdr3_nt: TGCGCCAGCAGCCAAGACCCCGGGTGGGTGAACACTGAAGCTTTCTTT
cdr3_length: 22; j_call: TRBJ2-1; d_call: TRBD2; clone_size: once; v_call: TRBV2; cdr3_aa: CASSWPGVGEIFRGRMSNEQFF; cdr3_nt: TGTGCCAGCAGTTGGCCCGGCGTCGGGGAGATATTCCGCGGGAGGATGAGCAATGAGCAGTTCTTC
cdr3_length: 16; j_call: TRBJ2-7; d_call: .; clone_size: .; v_call: TRBV4-3; cdr3_aa: CASSQEVLVGQYEQYF; cdr3_nt: TGCGCCAGCAGCCAAGAGGTGCTGGTAGGGCAGTACGAGCAGTACTTC
cdr3_length: 13; j_call: TRBJ2-7; d_call: .; clone_size: .; v_call: TRBV29-1; cdr3_aa: CSVILEGNYEQYF; cdr3_nt: TGCAGCGTTATACTTGAGGGAAACTACGAGCAGTACTTC
cdr3_length: 17; j_call: TRBJ2-7; d_call: TRBD1; clone_size: few; v_call: TRBV2; cdr3_aa: CASRTKIKTGTTYEQYF; cdr3_nt: TGTGCCAGCAGAACAAAGATTAAGACAGGGACCACCTACGAGCAGTACTTC
cdr3_length: 14; j_call: TRBJ2-1; d_call: TRBD1; clone_size: .; v_call: TRBV19; cdr3_aa: CASSSWTGNNEQFF; cdr3_nt: TGTGCCAGTAGTAGCTGGACAGGGAACAATGAGCAGTTCTTC
cdr3_length: 15; j_call: TRBJ1-2; d_call: TRBD1; clone_size: .; v_call: TRBV29-1; cdr3_aa: CSAISPGQGSYGYTF; cdr3_nt: TGCAGCGCCATTTCCCCGGGACAGGGCTCCTATGGCTACACCTTC
cdr3_length: 13; j_call: TRBJ2-1; d_call: TRBD1; clone_size: few; v_call: TRBV5-1; cdr3_aa: CASKGQGVNEQFF; cdr3_nt: TGCGCCAGCAAGGGACAGGGGGTGAATGAGCAGTTCTTC
cdr3_length: 15; j_call: TRBJ2-2; d_call: TRBD1; clone_size: few; v_call: TRBV25-1; cdr3_aa: CASSEGDRDTGELFF; cdr3_nt: TGTGCCAGCAGTGAAGGGGACAGGGACACCGGGGAGCTGTTTTTT
cdr3_length: 14; j_call: TRBJ2-2; d_call: .; clone_size: many; v_call: TRBV19; cdr3_aa: CASSTQGSTGELFF; cdr3_nt: TGTGCCAGTAGTACTCAGGGGTCCACCGGGGAGCTGTTTTTT
cdr3_length: 15; j_call: TRBJ2-7; d_call: .; clone_size: few; v_call: TRBV4-2; cdr3_aa: CASSLGGGKDDEQYF; cdr3_nt: TGTGCCAGCAGCCTCGGAGGGGGCAAAGATGACGAGCAGTACTTC
cdr3_length: 16; j_call: TRBJ2-1; d_call: .; clone_size: .; v_call: TRBV9; cdr3_aa: CASSPTLGGAWNEQFF; cdr3_nt: TGTGCCAGCAGCCCCACCCTCGGGGGCGCGTGGAATGAGCAGTTCTTC
cdr3_length: 16; j_call: TRBJ1-2; d_call: TRBD1; clone_size: .; v_call: TRBV4-1; cdr3_aa: CASSQVNRGPDYGYTF; cdr3_nt: TGCGCCAGCAGCCAAGTTAACAGGGGCCCAGACTATGGCTACACCTTC
cdr3_length: 18; j_call: TRBJ2-3; d_call: TRBD2; clone_size: .; v_call: TRBV6-4; cdr3_aa: CASSDIKKREGRADTQYF; cdr3_nt: TGTGCCAGCAGTGACATAAAGAAGCGGGAGGGGCGAGCAGATACGCAGTATTTT
cdr3_length: 11; j_call: TRBJ2-3; d_call: .; clone_size: .; v_call: TRBV9; cdr3_aa: CASSDTDTQYF; cdr3_nt: TGTGCCAGCAGCGATACAGATACGCAGTATTTT
cdr3_length: 16; j_call: TRBJ1-1; d_call: .; clone_size: .; v_call: TRBV15; cdr3_aa: CATSRGGQNLNTEAFF; cdr3_nt: TGTGCCACCAGCAGAGGAGGACAAAACCTGAACACTGAAGCTTTCTTT
cdr3_length: 11; j_call: TRBJ2-5; d_call: .; clone_size: .; v_call: TRBV7-2; cdr3_aa: CASSFRETQYF; cdr3_nt: TGTGCCAGCAGCTTCCGAGAGACCCAGTACTTC
cdr3_length: 15; j_call: TRBJ2-3; d_call: .; clone_size: .; v_call: TRBV5-4; cdr3_aa: CASSLAGTSTDTQYF; cdr3_nt: TGTGCCAGCAGCTTGGCCGGGACTAGCACAGATACGCAGTATTTT
cdr3_length: 15; j_call: TRBJ2-7; d_call: .; clone_size: .; v_call: TRBV27; cdr3_aa: CASSLSGWRSYEQYF; cdr3_nt: TGTGCCAGCAGTTTATCGGGCTGGCGGAGCTACGAGCAGTACTTC
cdr3_length: 15; j_call: TRBJ2-7; d_call: TRBD2; clone_size: .; v_call: TRBV28; cdr3_aa: CASTRSGTNLLEQYF; cdr3_nt: TGTGCCAGCACCCGATCCGGGACTAATTTGTTGGAGCAGTACTTC
cdr3_length: 12; j_call: TRBJ1-2; d_call: .; clone_size: few; v_call: TRBV29-1; cdr3_aa: CSVGGGSYGYTF; cdr3_nt: TGCAGCGTTGGCGGGGGGAGCTATGGCTACACCTTC
cdr3_length: 12; j_call: TRBJ2-7; d_call: .; clone_size: .; v_call: TRBV9; cdr3_aa: CASSVGNYEQYF; cdr3_nt: TGTGCCAGCAGCGTAGGTAATTACGAGCAGTACTTC
cdr3_length: 17; j_call: TRBJ2-7; d_call: TRBD2; clone_size: .; v_call: TRBV19; cdr3_aa: CASSIAVLAGGTYEQYF; cdr3_nt: TGTGCCAGTAGTATAGCCGTACTAGCGGGAGGAACCTACGAGCAGTACTTC
cdr3_length: 16; j_call: TRBJ1-2; d_call: .; clone_size: .; v_call: TRBV11-2; cdr3_aa: CASSPRGGKILGGYTF; cdr3_nt: TGTGCCAGCAGCCCTCGGGGGGGGAAGATTTTAGGAGGCTACACCTTC
cdr3_length: 14; j_call: TRBJ1-3; d_call: .; clone_size: many; v_call: TRBV9; cdr3_aa: CASSVGDSGNTIYF; cdr3_nt: TGTGCCAGCAGCGTAGGGGACTCTGGAAACACCATATATTTT
cdr3_length: 16; j_call: TRBJ2-2; d_call: TRBD2; clone_size: .; v_call: TRBV29-1; cdr3_aa: CSALNSGRARTGELFF; cdr3_nt: TGCAGCGCCTTGAATAGCGGGAGGGCCAGGACCGGGGAGCTGTTTTTT
cdr3_length: 16; j_call: TRBJ2-6; d_call: .; clone_size: .; v_call: TRBV4-1; cdr3_aa: CASSQGGFSGANVLTF; cdr3_nt: TGCGCCAGCAGCCAAGGGGGGTTCTCTGGGGCCAACGTCCTGACTTTC
cdr3_length: 14; j_call: TRBJ2-5; d_call: .; clone_size: .; v_call: TRBV5-1; cdr3_aa: CASSLNTPLETQYF; cdr3_nt: TGCGCCAGCAGCTTGAACACCCCGTTAGAGACCCAGTACTTC